Listed below are T cell receptor beta chains from one sample, sequenced in a study of shared clonotypes between healthy human individuals. TCRdb keeps only in-frame clones here, not all; method: immunoSEQ multiplex PCR. The sample has about 2.5 million clones; 85% to 95% are singletons. Material: naive CD4+ T cells from PBMCs. The receptor set was obtained from a man younger than 30 in good health. Some clones in this sample may be carry-over from other donors' samples. CDR3s include the opening cysteine and the closing phenylalanine or tryptophan. A D gene is named only where the DNA matches it firmly. Rows give clone size only sometimes, using once, few, many, or a class for an expanded clone.

TRBD1	-	TRBV7-9	TRBJ1-2	18	TGTGCCAGCAGCGCGAGTCCGGGACAGGGGACAGCTAACTATGGCTACACCTTC	CASSASPGQGTANYGYTF
-	-	TRBV6-6	TRBJ2-1	15	TGTGCCAGCAGTTACGGGCAGAGCTCCTACAATGAGCAGTTCTTC	CASSYGQSSYNEQFF
-	-	TRBV5-1	TRBJ1-1	15	TGCGCCAGCAGCTTCTGGGTGGACAGGAACACTGAAGCTTTCTTT	CASSFWVDRNTEAFF
TRBD2	-	TRBV9	TRBJ2-5	16	TGTGCCAGCAGCGTAGCTGGGGCTAGCGGTCAAGAGACCCAGTACTTC	CASSVAGASGQETQYF
-	-	TRBV6-1	TRBJ1-2	12	TGTGCCAGCAGCCCCTACTTTGATGGCTACACCTTC	CASSPYFDGYTF
-	-	TRBV11-2	TRBJ2-2	16	TGTGCCAGCAGGTCTATGGGCGGATCGAACACCGGGGAGCTGTTTTTT	CASRSMGGSNTGELFF
TRBD1	-	TRBV28	TRBJ1-2	15	TGTGCCAGCAGTACGGGGGACAGGGGGCCCTATGGCTACACCTTC	CASSTGDRGPYGYTF
TRBD1	once	TRBV9	TRBJ2-4	15	TGTGCCAGCAGCGCGACAGGGGGCGCCCAAAACATTCAGTACTTC	CASSATGGAQNIQYF
TRBD1	-	TRBV7-2	TRBJ2-3	15	TGTGCCAGCAGTGACAGGGACACTAGCACAGATACGCAGTATTTT	CASSDRDTSTDTQYF
TRBD1	-	TRBV30	TRBJ1-1	15	TGTGCCTGGAGAGTTAAGGGACAGATGAACACTGAAGCTTTCTTT	CAWRVKGQMNTEAFF
-	-	TRBV11-2	TRBJ1-2	14	TGTGCCAGCAGCTTAGAGGTCAGGTCCTATGGCTACACCTTC	CASSLEVRSYGYTF
-	-	TRBV10-3	TRBJ2-3	14	TGTGCCATCAGTGAGTCAACGGGGGCAGATACGCAGTATTTT	CAISESTGADTQYF
-	-	TRBV10-3	TRBJ2-3	15	TGTGCCATCAGAGGGGCAGGGGCCGACACAGATACGCAGTATTTT	CAIRGAGADTDTQYF
TRBD1	-	TRBV18	TRBJ1-1	17	TGTGCCAGCTCACCACCGTTGGGGACAGGGTTGAATACTGAAGCTTTCTTT	CASSPPLGTGLNTEAFF
-	-	TRBV7-9	TRBJ1-4	13	TGTGCCAGCAGCTTAGCGGGAGAAGATAAGGTGTTTTTT	CASSLAGEDKVFF
-	once	TRBV7-9	TRBJ1-1	15	TGTGCCAGCAGCTTAGCGCAGAATCCGAACACTGAAGCTTTCTTT	CASSLAQNPNTEAFF
TRBD1	-	TRBV28	TRBJ2-3	13	TGTGCCAGCTACAGGGGGTCCCCAGATACGCAGTATTTT	CASYRGSPDTQYF
-	once	TRBV18	TRBJ1-5	16	TGTGCCAGCTCACTGGAGGTACCGGGAGGCAATCAGCCCCAGCATTTT	CASSLEVPGGNQPQHF
-	-	TRBV30	TRBJ1-5	13	TGTGCCTGGAGTGTGATGGGCAATCAGCCCCAGCATTTT	CAWSVMGNQPQHF
TRBD2	-	TRBV2	TRBJ2-7	15	TGTGCCAGCAGTGGGGTAGCGGGAGCAGCCAACGAGCAGTACTTC	CASSGVAGAANEQYF
-	-	TRBV2	TRBJ2-5	14	TGTGCCAGCAGCCGGAATACCCGCCGGGAGACCCAGTACTTC	CASSRNTRRETQYF
-	few	TRBV30	TRBJ1-4	13	TGTGCCTGGAGCAGGGCCGACGGGGAAAAACTGTTTTTT	CAWSRADGEKLFF
TRBD2	-	TRBV7-9	TRBJ2-3	16	TGTGCCAGCAGCTTAGCGGTAGCGGGAGCTCTGGATACGCAGTATTTT	CASSLAVAGALDTQYF
TRBD2	-	TRBV27	TRBJ2-1	16	TGTGCCAGCAGTTTATGGGAGACTAGCGGGAGCGGTGAGCAGTTCTTC	CASSLWETSGSGEQFF
-	-	TRBV7-3	TRBJ2-1	15	TGTGCCAGCAGCTTAACGGGGGGAGTTTACAATGAGCAGTTCTTC	CASSLTGGVYNEQFF
-	-	TRBV28	TRBJ2-7	12	TGTGCCAGCAGGCCCACAGGTCACGAGCAGTACTTC	CASRPTGHEQYF
TRBD2	-	TRBV28	TRBJ2-1	21	TGTGCCAGCAGTTCCGCGGCTTTGGCTAGCGGGAGGGCCAGTGACGTGAATGAGCAGTTCTTC	CASSSAALASGRASDVNEQFF
-	-	TRBV28	TRBJ2-1	16	TGTGCCAGCGACGGGTCGCGGGATTGGATATACAATGAGCAGTTCTTC	CASDGSRDWIYNEQFF
-	-	TRBV27	TRBJ1-2	14	TGTGCCAGCAGTTTATCGGCAACGGAGTATGGCTACACCTTC	CASSLSATEYGYTF
-	-	TRBV7-9	TRBJ2-7	11	TGTGTCAGCAGCTTAGAATTCGAGCAGTACTTC	CVSSLEFEQYF
-	-	TRBV5-1	TRBJ2-1	18	TGCGCCAGCAGCTTTCTTATTCATAGCGAAAGCTCCTACAATGAGCAGTTCTTC	CASSFLIHSESSYNEQFF
TRBD1	-	TRBV15	TRBJ2-5	18	TGTGCCACCAGCAGAGCTATCCTAAGTGACAGGGTTCAAGAGACCCAGTACTTC	CATSRAILSDRVQETQYF
-	-	TRBV11-3	TRBJ2-1	14	TGTGCCAGCAGCAGGGGGACGGATTACAATGAGCAGTTCTTC	CASSRGTDYNEQFF
-	-	TRBV6-4	TRBJ2-1	15	TGTGCCAGCAGTGAGTGGGGGTCATCCTACAATGAGCAGTTCTTC	CASSEWGSSYNEQFF
-	-	TRBV30	TRBJ2-4	13	TGTGCCTGGAGCCACTTAGCCAAAAACATTCAGTACTTC	CAWSHLAKNIQYF
-	-	TRBV28	TRBJ2-5	18	TGTGCCAGCAGTTTTGTAGGCGGCAGGGAAAGAGCGGGCGAGACCCAGTACTTC	CASSFVGGRERAGETQYF
-	-	TRBV2	TRBJ1-3	14	TGTGCCAGCAGGGGGGGAGGGGTTGGAAACACCATATATTTT	CASRGGGVGNTIYF
TRBD2	-	TRBV2	TRBJ2-2	18	TGTGCCAGCACCATGGGGGTAGCGGGAGTTAGTGGAACCGGGGAGCTGTTTTTT	CASTMGVAGVSGTGELFF
-	-	TRBV5-1	TRBJ2-7	13	TGCGCCAGCACCCATGATAGGGGCTACGAGCAGTACTTC	CASTHDRGYEQYF
TRBD2	-	TRBV19	TRBJ2-1	15	TGTGCCAGTAAGCATTCTCGGTTTGCGGGGGAAAGGCAGTTCTTC	CASKHSRFAGERQFF
-	once	TRBV7-3	TRBJ1-1	13	TGTGCCAGCAGCTTAACGGCCCCCACTGAAGCTTTCTTT	CASSLTAPTEAFF
-	-	TRBV7-9	TRBJ2-2	16	TGTGCCAGCAGCAAAGGGTTAGGGTCTGTAGCCGGGGAGCTGTTTTTT	CASSKGLGSVAGELFF
TRBD1	-	TRBV10-1	TRBJ2-3	14	TGCGCCAGCAGTTCCGGGACAGCAACAGATACGCAGTATTTT	CASSSGTATDTQYF
-	few	TRBV4-3	TRBJ1-1	13	TGCGCCAGCAGCCAAGGTTGGCAGCAAGCAGCTTTCTTT	CASSQGWQQAAFF
-	-	TRBV30	TRBJ1-3	17	TGTGCCTGGAGTAAAACCCGTGACAGTCTCTCTGGAAACACCATATATTTT	CAWSKTRDSLSGNTIYF
-	-	TRBV29-1	TRBJ1-5	13	TGCAGCGCCCGGCGGGATAGCAATCAGCCCCAGCATTTT	CSARRDSNQPQHF
-	-	TRBV27	TRBJ2-3	15	TGTGCCAGCAGACCAGGGGCAGGAGCCACAGATACGCAGTATTTT	CASRPGAGATDTQYF
-	-	TRBV7-2	TRBJ2-3	14	TGTGCCAGCAGCCTACACTCTAGCACAGATACGCAGTATTTT	CASSLHSSTDTQYF
-	-	TRBV19	TRBJ1-1	14	TGTGCCAGTAGTATCGGGCCGATGAACACTGAAGCTTTCTTT	CASSIGPMNTEAFF
TRBD1	once	TRBV2	TRBJ1-2	15	TGTGCCAGCAATACAATGACAGGGGGCGCCGGTGGCTACACCTTC	CASNTMTGGAGGYTF
-	-	TRBV7-2	TRBJ1-5	13	TGTGCCAGCAGCTTAAGGGGCAATCAGCCCCAGCATTTT	CASSLRGNQPQHF
-	-	TRBV4-2	TRBJ1-1	15	TGTGCCAGCCAAGGGATTCTGACGACTAAAACTGAAGCTTTCTTT	CASQGILTTKTEAFF
TRBD1	-	TRBV2	TRBJ2-3	14	TGTGCCAGCACTTTCCAGGGGGGCACAGATACGCAGTATTTT	CASTFQGGTDTQYF
-	-	TRBV30	TRBJ2-7	15	TGTGCCTGGAATCGAATGCAGGGGGGCTCCTACGAGCAGTACTTC	CAWNRMQGGSYEQYF
-	-	TRBV6-1	TRBJ2-3	18	TGTGCCAGCAGTGTCCCCACCGTGGGGGAGACGAGAACAGATACGCAGTATTTT	CASSVPTVGETRTDTQYF
TRBD2	-	TRBV7-9	TRBJ2-5	15	TGTGCCAGCAGTCGAGCGGGAGGAGAGCAAGAGACCCAGTACTTC	CASSRAGGEQETQYF
-	-	TRBV27	TRBJ1-1	13	TGTGCCAGCAGTTCCCAGGGGAGCACTGAAGCTTTCTTT	CASSSQGSTEAFF
TRBD2	-	TRBV7-2	TRBJ2-2	17	TGTGCCAGCAGCCCACTAGCGGGAGGGCCTAAAGCCGGGGAGCTGTTTTTT	CASSPLAGGPKAGELFF